Below, one T cell receptor beta chain is given with its context. It has no known antigen specificity. The input lacks base qualities; no much larger clone sits a single base away. The cysteine opens and the phenylalanine closes a CDR3 of 14 amino acids. Just CDR3 DNA is preserved here, 42 bases in frame from base 1. Trimmed from V: 1 base; trimmed from J: 9 bases; junction bases lacking a gene match: 5. CDR1 and CDR2, looked up from the germline V gene, are MNHNS and SASEGT. Receptor libraries were prepared by the immunoSEQ multiplex PCR assay. For TCR sequencing, RNA was extracted from every sample and reverse transcribed into cDNA to serve as template. SuperScript III was used to make first-strand cDNA, primed with a 2:1 mix of oligo-dT and random hexamers. A synthetic immune receptor repertoire was used to gauge amplification bias, and whatever bias remained was removed computationally. Per the authors' processing: Raw reads were preprocessed for error removal, and CDR3 was defined according to IMGT conventions as running from the conserved cysteine to phenylalanine. To get clonality, Shannon entropy was normalized by log2 of the number of productive unique TCRs and the result was subtracted from 1. Whether each scalp clone was CD4 or CD8 was inferred by checking scalp TCRbeta sequences against the CD4 and CD8 repertoires from sorted blood. Entries here come from immuneACCESS through TCRdb and include only in-frame sequences with V and J called. Some clones fail to appear in such tables; in the studies checked, an unresolved V gene covers under half of the shortfall, and the cause of the remainder is unknown. V, J and clone size derive from that table, while D and trimming were established from the DNA sequence. This sample comprises approximately 180,000 clones, 50% to 70% of them detected only once. Of the sample, 1.3% falls within the top ten clones.

This specimen belongs to a study of CD8+ T cells in alopecia areata (dated by TCRdb to between 2017 and 2018). Context from the whole study: Treated patients were enrolled in an open-label pilot trial of oral tofacitinib at 5 to 10 mg twice daily for moderate-to-severe alopecia areata. Tofacitinib was given for 6 to 18 months, followed by 6 months of follow-up off drug to assess delayed response and recurrence. In treated patients, disease severity was measured using the SALT score, which gives the percentage of scalp surface area affected. To study T cell clonal expansion in alopecia areata, the researchers applied high-throughput TCRbeta sequencing to both the C3H/HeJ mouse model and human patients. In humans, TCRbeta sequencing was performed on scalp tissue and on sorted CD4+ and CD8+ peripheral blood T cells from healthy controls and from patients with patchy or totalis/universalis alopecia areata. Biopsies were taken from tofacitinib-treated patients at baseline and again at 4 and 24 weeks into treatment, and several of those patients also had a later scalp biopsy. Scalp clonality was compared among normal scalp (n=4), patchy alopecia areata scalp (n=8), and alopecia totalis/universalis scalp (n=8). RNA came from the PAXgene miRNA kit for fixed scalp, the miRNeasy kit for PBMCs, and the RNeasy kit for mouse skin. immunoSEQ multiplex PCR using 35 Vbeta forward primers and 13 Jbeta reverse primers was used to amplify TCRbeta CDR3 regions. The research as a whole found: Unlike mouse skin, where gammadelta T cells dominate, normal human skin contains resident alphabeta T cells that get sequenced too, which complicates analysis of the scalp TCR repertoire. During tofacitinib treatment, many expanded lesional clones remained in scalp and blood, and this persistence may partly explain relapse after treatment is stopped. With tofacitinib, both scalp clonality and the number of expanded CD8+ clones among the top 100 scalp clones went down significantly. TCR sequences shared between patients were less clear than in mice, possibly partly because of HLA diversity in the patient population. The treated cohort was small, with a single nonresponder, so links between baseline CD8+ expansion and response need larger studies. Lesional scalp, especially in alopecia totalis/universalis, showed higher clonality and more expanded CD8+ clones than normal scalp, suggesting antigenic drive.

The intended sense of this specimen's treatment or condition label: oral pan-JAK inhibitor, 5-10 mg twice daily. From alopecia areata patients, peripheral blood was collected along with lesional scalp punch biopsies. PBMCs were isolated by density centrifugation and stained for CD3, CD4 and CD8, and CD4+ and CD8+ T cells were sorted on a FACSAria. This specimen consisted of CD4+ T cells sorted from blood, obtained at approximately week 50, from a patient treated with tofacitinib. The clonotype originates from a human donor with alopecia areata. Recombination joined TRBV6-1 with TRBJ2-1; TRBD1 aligns with 8 central bases. The encoded CDR3 is CASSEVTGGVEQFF. Read as DNA, the sequence is TGTGCCAGCAGTGAAGTTACAGGGGGTGTTGAGCAGTTCTTC.